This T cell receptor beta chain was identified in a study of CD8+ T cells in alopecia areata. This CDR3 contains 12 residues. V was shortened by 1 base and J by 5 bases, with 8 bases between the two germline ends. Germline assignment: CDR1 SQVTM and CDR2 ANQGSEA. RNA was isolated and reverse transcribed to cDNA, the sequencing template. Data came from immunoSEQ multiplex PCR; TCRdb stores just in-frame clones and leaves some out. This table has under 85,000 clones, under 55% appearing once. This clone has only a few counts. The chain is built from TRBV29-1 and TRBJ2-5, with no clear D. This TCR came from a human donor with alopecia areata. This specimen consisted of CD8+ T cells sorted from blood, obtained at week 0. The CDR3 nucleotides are TGCAGCGTTGAAGCGGGTGACGAGACCCAGTACTTC. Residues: CSVEAGDETQYF.